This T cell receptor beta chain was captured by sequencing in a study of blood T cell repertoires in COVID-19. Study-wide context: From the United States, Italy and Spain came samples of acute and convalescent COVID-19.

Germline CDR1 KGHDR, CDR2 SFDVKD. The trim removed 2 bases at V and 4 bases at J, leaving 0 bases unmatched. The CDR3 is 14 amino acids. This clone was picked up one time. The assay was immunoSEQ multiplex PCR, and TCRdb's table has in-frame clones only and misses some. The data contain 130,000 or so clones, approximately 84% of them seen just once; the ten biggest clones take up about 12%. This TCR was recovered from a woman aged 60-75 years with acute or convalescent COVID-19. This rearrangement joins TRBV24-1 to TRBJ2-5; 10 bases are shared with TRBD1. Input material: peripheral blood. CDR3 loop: CATSDWTGGETQYF. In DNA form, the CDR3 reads TGTGCCACCAGTGATTGGACAGGGGGAGAGACCCAGTACTTC.